Each of the 8 T cell receptor beta chains below was sequenced from the same sample in a study of blood T cell repertoires in COVID-19. Libraries were prepared by immunoSEQ multiplex PCR; TCRdb keeps only in-frame clonotypes and omits some of them. The data contain about 99,000 clones, around four fifths of them singletons. Input material: peripheral blood. The receptors originated from a man in his 60s with acute or convalescent COVID-19.

The chain uses TRBV7-3 and TRBJ2-2; 11 bases fit TRBD2. Germline trimming cut 5 bases from V and 5 bases from J; bases unmatched to any gene: 7. The germline gives CDR1 SGHTA, CDR2 FQGTGA. The CDR3 runs 16 residues. CDR3 protein: CASSPLAGGGTGELFF. CDR3 DNA sequence: TGTGCCAGCAGCCCCCTAGCGGGGGGCGGAACCGGGGAGCTGTTTTTT.

The chain combines TRBV25-1 with TRBJ2-2; TRBD1 matches 9 bases. The V gene end was trimmed by 3 bases and the J gene end by 6 bases; junction bases not matched to a gene: 8. CDR1 is MGHDK, CDR2 SYGVNS, per germline. The length of the CDR3 is 16 residues. The CDR3 sequence: CASSDQTGGDSGELFF. DNA of the CDR3: TGTGCCAGCAGTGATCAGACAGGGGGGGATTCCGGGGAGCTGTTTTTT.

The chain employs TRBV10-3 and TRBJ2-1, with 16 bases matching TRBD2. Germline CDR1 and CDR2: ENHRY and SYGVKD. CDR3 length: 16 amino acids. The junction had 7 bases not matched to a gene; V was cut back by 6 bases and J by 8 bases. CDR3 coding DNA: TGTGCCATCAGCGGGACTAGCGGGAGGGCCGGGGATGAGCAGTTCTTC. Residues: CAISGTSGRAGDEQFF.

This rearrangement joins TRBV25-1 to TRBJ2-2; D uncertain. The CDR3 covers 16 residues. The V end was cut by 9 bases, the J end by 6 bases, with 23 bases between. CDR1 MGHDK and CDR2 SYGVNS come from the germline V gene. CDR3 region: CARPMLERISPGELFF. CDR3 sequence (DNA): TGTGCCAGGCCGATGCTAGAGAGGATATCCCCCGGGGAGCTGTTTTTT.

The chain combines TRBV3-1 (or the pseudogene TRBV3-2) with TRBJ2-1; D may be TRBD1 (6 bases). Trimming removed 2 bases from V and 10 bases from J, with 9 bases in between. The CDR3 has 12 amino acids. Germline V gives CDR1 LGHDT, CDR2 YNNKEL (reference sequence). The CDR3 sequence: CASSQRTVEQFF. As DNA, the CDR3 is TGTGCCAGCAGCCAACGGACAGTCGAGCAGTTCTTC.

The chain employs TRBV19 and TRBJ1-5, with D maybe TRBD1 (5 bases). V was trimmed by 7 bases and J by 9 bases, leaving 22 bases between them. CDR1 is LNHDA, CDR2 SQIVND, per germline (reference sequence). This CDR3 has 15 amino acids. The CDR3 protein is CASTLSDRGPWPQHF. For the CDR3, the DNA is TGTGCCAGTACCCTTTCAGACAGAGGCCCTTGGCCCCAGCATTTT.

This sequence joins TRBV5-1 and TRBJ2-5; no definite D call. Trimming shortened V by 4 bases and J by 1 base, and 11 bases separated the two germline ends. This CDR3 has 14 amino acids. Germline-derived CDR1 and CDR2 are SGHRS and YFSETQ. Here the CDR3 DNA reads TGCGCCAGCAGCCAAATAGCCCTCCAAGAGACCCAGTACTTC. Protein: CASSQIALQETQYF. The full variable domain, with the rest looked up from reference TRBV5-1 and TRBJ2-5, is KAGVTQTPRYLIKTRGQQVTLSCSPISGHRSVSWYQQTPGQGLQFLFEYFSETQRNKGNFPGRFSGRQFSNSRSEMNVSTLELGDSALYLCASSQIALQETQYFGPGTRLLVL.

V gene TRBV7-9 combines with J gene TRBJ2-3, with a possible D match to TRBD2 (6 bases). The CDR3 covers 13 residues. CDR1 is SEHNR, CDR2 FQNEAQ, per germline (reference sequence). Trimming left V 4 bases short and J 6 bases short, with 11 bases between. The chain's CDR3 is CASSSGVRDTQYF. DNA of the CDR3: TGTGCCAGCAGCTCGGGAGTAAGGGATACGCAGTATTTT.